The 27 T cell receptor beta chains in this list originate from one sample, sequenced in a study of cytomegalovirus exposure and HLA in healthy donors. Primers for the PCR totalled 60 Vbeta and 13 Jbeta. Assay used: immunoSEQ multiplex PCR; TCRdb lists only in-frame clones, some missing. The sample gives about 250,000 clones, roughly 70% of which show up once; 2% to 2.5% is in the top ten. The sample consisted of PBMCs. Receptors were obtained from a female donor in good health and CMV-seronegative.

The chain has TRBV5-4 and TRBJ2-7; D gene unclear. CDR1 and CDR2 (germline): SGHNT, YYREEE (reference sequence). CDR3 length: 12 amino acids. Deletions cut 4 bases from V and 6 bases from J, with 11 bases between. In nucleotides, the CDR3 is TGTGCCAGCAGCGAACCAGGTTCCGAGCAGTACTTC. It specifies CASSEPGSEQYF.

The J gene is TRBJ2-7, the V gene TRBV18; TRBD2 is a possible D gene (5 bases). CDR1 is KGHSH and CDR2 is LQKENI in the germline V gene. V lost 5 bases and J 1 base, leaving 12 bases between the germline ends. This CDR3 comprises 14 residues. CDR3 loop: CASSRAGGSYEQYF. The CDR3 DNA reads TGTGCCAGCTCAAGAGCAGGAGGATCCTACGAGCAGTACTTC.

Points on this clone: The germline gene is not matched at one end of the junction; a read error may be the cause. The chain links TRBV7-9 to TRBJ2-1; 9 bases match TRBD2. The CDR3 length is 14 residues. Germline-derived CDR1 and CDR2 are SEHNR and FQNEAQ (reference sequence). The DNA of the CDR3 is TGTTCCAGCTTTCTAGCGGGATCCTACAATGAGCAGTTCTTC. This translates into CSSFLAGSYNEQFF.

The gene calls are TRBV5-6 and TRBJ2-1; D is unresolved. CDR3 size: 12 residues. In germline, CDR1 is SGHDT, CDR2 YYEEEE. Trimming pared 4 bases from V and 14 bases from J, leaving 16 bases between. CDR3 in DNA: TGTGCCAGCAGCGGGCTAAAAGTCCAGGAGTTCTTC. The encoded protein is CASSGLKVQEFF.

The chain carries TRBV5-1 and TRBJ2-3; no reliable D call. The V and J ends lost 0 bases and 4 bases respectively, with 9 bases between them. This CDR3 spans 14 amino acids. Germline CDR1 is SGHRS and CDR2 is YFSETQ. The CDR3 is CASSLASSPDTQYF. The CDR3 DNA reads TGCGCCAGCAGCTTGGCGTCTTCCCCAGATACGCAGTATTTT.

The J gene is TRBJ1-2, the V gene TRBV7-9; D perhaps matches TRBD1 (5 bases). Per germline, CDR1 SEHNR and CDR2 FQNEAQ (reference sequence). The CDR3 contains 16 residues. Trimming removed 1 base from V and 0 bases from J, with 12 bases in between. The CDR3: CASSLGTGRSNYGYTF. CDR3 DNA: TGTGCCAGCAGCTTAGGTACAGGCCGTTCTAACTATGGCTACACCTTC.

The chain has TRBV11-2 and TRBJ2-2; TRBD1 matches 7 bases. Trimming removed 2 bases from V and 1 base from J; junction bases left unmatched: 4. Germline V gene data show CDR1 as SGHAT and CDR2 as FQNNGV. This CDR3 has 16 amino acids. CDR3 protein: CASSLPRTGNTGELFF. The CDR3 DNA follows: TGTGCCAGCAGCTTACCCAGGACAGGGAACACCGGGGAGCTGTTTTTT.

The chain links TRBV27 to TRBJ2-3; 7 positions agree with TRBD1. Germline V gene lookup returns CDR1 MNHEY and CDR2 SMNVEV (reference sequence). The ends lost 4 bases at V and 4 bases at J; junction bases unmatched: 8. This CDR3 is built from 15 residues. The CDR3 nucleotides are TGTGCCAGCAGTTCACTGACAGGGCTGGCAGATACGCAGTATTTT. Translation gives CASSSLTGLADTQYF.

Here the CDR3 reads CASSQLVGGRAHEQFF. CDR3 bases: TGCGCCAGCAGCCAATTGGTAGGCGGGAGGGCCCATGAGCAGTTCTTC. J is TRBJ2-1 and V is TRBV4-1; 9 bases match TRBD2. The V gene's germline CDR1 is MGHRA and CDR2 YSYEKL. Trimming at V came to 2 bases and at J to 8 bases, leaving 10 bases not matched to a gene. This CDR3 is built from 16 residues.

This clone has just a few counts. The chain has TRBV27 and TRBJ1-2; 9 bases agree with TRBD1. This CDR3 comprises 14 residues. Losses at the gene ends were 6 bases for V and 5 bases for J; bases not matched to a gene: 7. Germline loops: CDR1 MNHEY, CDR2 SMNVEV (reference sequence). CDR3 region: CASRETGGRYGYTF. The CDR3 coding sequence is TGTGCCAGCAGAGAGACAGGGGGAAGGTATGGCTACACCTTC.

This chain connects TRBV6-5 to TRBJ2-7, with 11 bases identical to TRBD1. The CDR3 is 16 residues long. Germline assignment: CDR1 MNHEY and CDR2 SVGAGI. The trim removed 0 bases at V and 1 base at J, leaving 2 bases unmatched. The CDR3 sequence: CASSYSGTGGSYEQYF. CDR3 bases: TGTGCCAGCAGTTACTCGGGGACAGGGGGTTCCTACGAGCAGTACTTC.

The chain employs TRBV10-3 and TRBJ2-1; 8 bases map to TRBD2. CDR3 length: 15 residues. Germline CDR1 reads ENHRY; CDR2 reads SYGVKD. V was clipped by 3 bases and J by 7 bases; unmatched bases: 8. CDR3 sequence reads: CAISDGRAAGNEQFF. The DNA of the CDR3 is TGTGCCATCAGTGACGGGAGGGCCGCGGGGAATGAGCAGTTCTTC.

In regard to this clone: The same CDR3 can be traced to other DNA sequences in this sample. CDR3 sequence reads: CASSTDRGRYNEQFF. The CDR3, as DNA: TGCGCCAGCAGCACCGACAGGGGGCGGTACAATGAGCAGTTCTTC. The rearrangement joins TRBV5-1 to TRBJ2-1, with TRBD1 matching 10 bases. Germline lookup yields CDR1 SGHRS and CDR2 YFSETQ. V gave up 4 bases and J gave up 4 bases; unmatched junction bases: 5. There are 15 residues in the CDR3.

The V and J genes are TRBV7-2 and TRBJ2-7; TRBD2 agrees at 11 bases. The V gene end was trimmed by 2 bases and the J gene end by 7 bases; junction bases not matched to a gene: 10. The CDR3 sequence is 16 residues long. Germline V lookup: CDR1 SGHTA, CDR2 FQGNSA. For the CDR3, the DNA is TGTGCCAGCAGCTTACCGGCTAGCGGGAGGACAGAAGAGCAGTACTTC. Amino acids: CASSLPASGRTEEQYF. The whole variable domain, remainder taken from reference TRBV7-2 and TRBJ2-7, is GAGVSQSPSNKVTEKGKDVELRCDPISGHTALYWYRQSLGQGLEFLIYFQGNSAPDKSGLPSDRFSAERTGGSVSTLTIQRTQQEDSAVYLCASSLPASGRTEEQYFGPGTRLTVT.

The rearrangement uses TRBV11-2 and TRBJ1-1, with D possibly TRBD1 on 6 matching bases. Germline V gives CDR1 SGHAT, CDR2 FQNNGV. CDR3 length: 12 amino acids. V was clipped by 2 bases and J by 8 bases, with 9 bases between them. In nucleotides, the CDR3 is TGTGCCAGCAGCTTACCTGACAGGGAAGCTTTCTTT. It yields the protein CASSLPDREAFF.

The CDR3 reads CASSQGWAREQYF. CDR3 in DNA: TGTGCCAGCAGCCAAGGCTGGGCAAGGGAGCAGTACTTC. This rearrangement joins TRBV14 to TRBJ2-7; no clear D. Trimming took off 1 base at V and 7 bases at J, with 11 bases between the two ends. Germline loops: CDR1 SGHDN, CDR2 FVKESK. The CDR3 is made up of 13 amino acids.

V is TRBV5-1 and J is TRBJ2-7; possibly TRBD1 for D (5 bases). Between the trimmed V and J ends, which lost 7 bases and 3 bases, there was a span of 11 bases. Germline V gives CDR1 SGHRS, CDR2 YFSETQ. CDR3 length: 12 residues. CDR3 in amino acids: CASSTGNYEQYF. DNA of the CDR3: TGCGCCAGCTCAACAGGTAACTACGAGCAGTACTTC.

This chain joins TRBV9 and TRBJ1-2; TRBD1 agrees at 9 bases. The CDR3 loop spans 14 amino acids. Trimming cost V 2 bases and J 7 bases; bases outside gene matches: 6. Germline V gene lookup returns CDR1 SGDLS and CDR2 YYNGEE. The CDR3 loop is CASSVRTGEGGYTF. CDR3 DNA sequence: TGTGCCAGCAGCGTCCGGACAGGGGAGGGTGGCTACACCTTC. Full variable domain (outside the CDR3, taken from reference TRBV9 and TRBJ1-2): DSGVTQTPKHLITATGQRVTLRCSPRSGDLSVYWYQQSLDQGLQFLIQYYNGEERAKGNILERFSAQQFPDLHSELNLSSLELGDSALYFCASSVRTGEGGYTFGSGTRLTVV.

This chain links TRBV28 with TRBJ2-7; perhaps TRBD1 as D (6 bases). Trimming left V 8 bases short and J 2 bases short, with 7 bases between. The germline gives CDR1 MDHEN, CDR2 SYDVKM. The CDR3 consists of 11 residues. CDR3 sequence: CASGQPYEQYF. CDR3 DNA sequence: TGTGCCAGCGGACAGCCCTACGAGCAGTACTTC.

This clone was seen a handful of times. V usage is TRBV7-2 and J usage is TRBJ2-5; 9 bases match TRBD2. V lost 5 bases to trimming and J lost 4 bases; unmatched junction nucleotides: 11. In germline, CDR1 is SGHTA, CDR2 FQGNSA. The CDR3 runs 16 residues. The CDR3 nucleotides are TGTGCCAGCAGCCCAAGTATCGCGGGGGGGTCAGAGACCCAGTACTTC. Amino acid sequence: CASSPSIAGGSETQYF.

This chain uses TRBV7-8 with TRBJ2-7; TRBD2 agrees at 10 bases. The CDR3 is 17 amino acids. CDR1 is SGHVS and CDR2 is FQNEAQ in the germline V gene. The ends lost 2 bases at V and 9 bases at J; junction bases unmatched: 16. The CDR3 nucleotides are TGTGCCAGCAGCTTACTTTTTCCCCTAGCGGGAGAAGAAGGGCAGTACTTC. It codes for CASSLLFPLAGEEGQYF.

This chain connects TRBV5-4 to TRBJ2-2, with D unresolved. CDR1 is SGHNT and CDR2 is YYREEE in the germline V gene (reference sequence). The CDR3 is 11 residues long. The germline V and J ends were trimmed by 3 bases and 7 bases, with 4 bases remaining between them. The chain's CDR3 is CASSSGGELFF. As DNA, the CDR3 is TGTGCCAGCAGCTCGGGCGGGGAGCTGTTTTTT.

This clone came up a few times. The rearrangement links TRBV2 to TRBJ1-2; possibly TRBD1 for D (5 bases). Germline V gene data show CDR1 as SNHLY and CDR2 as FYNNEI. This CDR3 spans 13 amino acids. Trimming shortened V by 6 bases and J by 8 bases, and 16 bases separated the two germline ends. CDR3 DNA sequence: TGTGCCAGCAGGCGGGACCCCATTGAGGGCTACACCTTC. Its protein is CASRRDPIEGYTF.

This chain joins TRBV5-1 and TRBJ2-3; 8 bases fit TRBD1. CDR3 length equals 14 residues. The V gene's germline CDR1 is SGHRS and CDR2 YFSETQ. Losses at the gene ends were 7 bases for V and 2 bases for J; bases not matched to a gene: 6. The CDR3 spells CASWDRPYTDTQYF. The CDR3 region has the DNA TGCGCCAGCTGGGACAGGCCCTACACAGATACGCAGTATTTT.

The J gene is TRBJ1-2, the V gene TRBV7-9; 9 nucleotides align to TRBD1. Germline values: CDR1 SEHNR, CDR2 FQNEAQ (reference sequence). Trimming took 5 bases from V and 8 from J; bases not matched to a gene: 6. This CDR3 comprises 13 residues. In DNA, the CDR3 is TGTGCCAGCAGCCGGGGACAGGGAGTCGGCTACACCTTC. It specifies CASSRGQGVGYTF.

The V call is TRBV4-1, the J call TRBJ2-5; the match to TRBD1 covers 7 bases. Gene TRBJ2-7 matches the end of the DNA better, so the J call may be wrong. Germline CDR1 is MGHRA and CDR2 is YSYEKL. The CDR3 is 14 residues long. Written as DNA, the CDR3 is TGCGCCAGCAGCTTCACAGGGGAATCCTACGAGCAGTACTTC. It translates to CASSFTGESYEQYF.

This chain uses TRBV21-1 with TRBJ2-1; TRBD2, the table's D call, was not compared with the DNA. TRBV21-1 is described as a pseudogene. The CDR3 spans 14 residues. The CDR3 coding sequence is TGTGCCAGCAGCTCCCTACTAGGTTACAATGAGCAGTTCTTC. Protein sequence: CASSSLLGYNEQFF.